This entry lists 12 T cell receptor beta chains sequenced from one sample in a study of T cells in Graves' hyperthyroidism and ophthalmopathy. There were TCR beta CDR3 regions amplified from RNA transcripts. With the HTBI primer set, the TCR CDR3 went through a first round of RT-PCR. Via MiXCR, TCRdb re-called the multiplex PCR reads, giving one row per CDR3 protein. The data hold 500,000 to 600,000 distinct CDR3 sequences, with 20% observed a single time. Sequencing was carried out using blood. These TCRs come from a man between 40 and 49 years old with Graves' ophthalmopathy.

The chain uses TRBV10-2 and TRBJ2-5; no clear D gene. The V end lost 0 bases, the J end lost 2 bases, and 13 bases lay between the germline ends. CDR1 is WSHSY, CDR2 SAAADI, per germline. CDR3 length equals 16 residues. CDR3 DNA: TGCGCCAGCAGTGAGTCGCGCAGTACACTTCAAGAGACCCAGTACTTC. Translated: CASSESRSTLQETQYF.

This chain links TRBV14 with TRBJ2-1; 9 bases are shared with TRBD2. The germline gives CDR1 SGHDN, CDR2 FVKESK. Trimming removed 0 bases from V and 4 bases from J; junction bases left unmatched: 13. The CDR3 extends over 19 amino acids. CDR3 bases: TGTGCCAGCAGCCAAGATCCATGGAGCGGGAGGTCTATATACAATGAGCAGTTCTTC. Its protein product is CASSQDPWSGRSIYNEQFF. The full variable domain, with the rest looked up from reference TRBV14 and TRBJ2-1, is EAGVTQFPSHSVIEKGQTVTLRCDPISGHDNLYWYRRVMGKEIKFLLHFVKESKQDESGMPNNRFLAERTGGTYSTLKVQPAELEDSGVYFCASSQDPWSGRSIYNEQFFGPGTRLTVL.

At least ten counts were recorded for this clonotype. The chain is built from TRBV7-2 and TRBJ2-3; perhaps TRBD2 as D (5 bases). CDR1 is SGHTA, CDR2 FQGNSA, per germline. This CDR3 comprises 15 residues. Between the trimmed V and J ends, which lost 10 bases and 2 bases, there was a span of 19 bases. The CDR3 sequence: CATTFRPAVTDTQYF. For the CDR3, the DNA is TGTGCCACAACATTCCGGCCAGCGGTCACAGATACGCAGTATTTT.

The CDR3 DNA reads TGTGCCAGCAGCTTAGATCTGAAGGGAGGGAGAGGCGAGACCCAGTACTTC. Protein product: CASSLDLKGGRGETQYF. The chain uses TRBV11-2 and TRBJ2-5; 7 bases align to TRBD2. CDR3 length equals 17 residues. The trim removed 0 bases at V and 5 bases at J, leaving 12 bases unmatched. CDR1 is SGHAT and CDR2 is FQNNGV in the germline V gene.

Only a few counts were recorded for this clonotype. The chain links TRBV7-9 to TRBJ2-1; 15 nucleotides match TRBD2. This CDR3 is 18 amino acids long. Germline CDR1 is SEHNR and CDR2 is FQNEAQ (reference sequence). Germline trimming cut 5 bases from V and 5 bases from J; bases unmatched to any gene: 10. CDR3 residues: CASSPGLAGGLRHNEQFF. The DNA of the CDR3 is TGTGCCAGCAGCCCCGGACTAGCGGGAGGGCTTCGCCACAATGAGCAGTTCTTC.

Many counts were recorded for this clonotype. CDR3 coding DNA: TGTGCCATCAAGACAGAACAAACCTTCGAGCAGTACTTC. It yields the protein CAIKTEQTFEQYF. This chain links TRBV10-3 with TRBJ2-7; a weak D match, TRBD1 (5 bases). Trimming took 7 bases from V and 6 from J, leaving 16 bases between them. The CDR3 is made up of 13 amino acids. Germline V gives CDR1 ENHRY, CDR2 SYGVKD.

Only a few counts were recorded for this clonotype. The CDR3 protein is CASSAGDSSYEQYF. DNA of the CDR3: TGTGCCAGCAGCGCCGGGGACTCGAGCTACGAGCAGTACTTC. The chain combines TRBV9 with TRBJ2-7, with a weak D call TRBD2 (6 bases). CDR3 length: 14 residues. The ends were cut back, 3 bases at V and 3 bases at J, with 13 bases in the middle. Germline-derived CDR1 and CDR2 are SGDLS and YYNGEE. Filled out from reference TRBV9 and TRBJ2-7, the complete variable domain reads DSGVTQTPKHLITATGQRVTLRCSPRSGDLSVYWYQQSLDQGLQFLIQYYNGEERAKGNILERFSAQQFPDLHSELNLSSLELGDSALYFCASSAGDSSYEQYFGPGTRLTVT.

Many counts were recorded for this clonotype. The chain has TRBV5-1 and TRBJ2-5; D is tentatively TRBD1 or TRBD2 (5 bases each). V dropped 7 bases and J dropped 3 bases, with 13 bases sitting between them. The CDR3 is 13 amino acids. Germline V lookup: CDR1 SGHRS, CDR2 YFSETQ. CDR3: CASAEGIEETQYF. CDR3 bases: TGCGCCAGCGCCGAGGGGATTGAAGAGACCCAGTACTTC.

CDR3 DNA sequence: TGTGCCAGCAGCGTAAACGGGCAGCCTAACTATGGCTACACCTTC. Translating gives CASSVNGQPNYGYTF. The chain joins TRBV9 to TRBJ1-2; D is unresolved. Deletions cut 1 base from V and 0 bases from J, with 10 bases between. The CDR3 is 15 residues long. In germline, CDR1 is SGDLS, CDR2 YYNGEE.

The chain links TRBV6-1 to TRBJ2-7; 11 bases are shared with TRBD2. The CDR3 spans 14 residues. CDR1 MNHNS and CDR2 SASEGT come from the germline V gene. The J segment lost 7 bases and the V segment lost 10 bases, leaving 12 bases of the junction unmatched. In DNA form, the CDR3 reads TGTGCCACCGACCGTAGCGGGGGGGCCGGAGAGCAGTACTTC. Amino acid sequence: CATDRSGGAGEQYF.

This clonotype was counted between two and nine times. The CDR3 DNA reads as TGTGCCAGCAGTTATCAGCTTCAAGAGACCCAGTACTTC. Translation gives CASSYQLQETQYF. V usage is TRBV12-3 or TRBV12-4 and J usage is TRBJ2-5; no firm D call. Between the trimmed V and J ends, which lost 4 bases and 2 bases, there was a span of 8 bases. The CDR3 has 13 residues.

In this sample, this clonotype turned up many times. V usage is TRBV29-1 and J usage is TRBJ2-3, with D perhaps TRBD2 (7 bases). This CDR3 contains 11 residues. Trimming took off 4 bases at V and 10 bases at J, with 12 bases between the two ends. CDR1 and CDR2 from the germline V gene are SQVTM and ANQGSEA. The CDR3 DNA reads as TGCAGCGTTGGAGGGGGGGAAGCGCAGTATTTT. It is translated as CSVGGGEAQYF.